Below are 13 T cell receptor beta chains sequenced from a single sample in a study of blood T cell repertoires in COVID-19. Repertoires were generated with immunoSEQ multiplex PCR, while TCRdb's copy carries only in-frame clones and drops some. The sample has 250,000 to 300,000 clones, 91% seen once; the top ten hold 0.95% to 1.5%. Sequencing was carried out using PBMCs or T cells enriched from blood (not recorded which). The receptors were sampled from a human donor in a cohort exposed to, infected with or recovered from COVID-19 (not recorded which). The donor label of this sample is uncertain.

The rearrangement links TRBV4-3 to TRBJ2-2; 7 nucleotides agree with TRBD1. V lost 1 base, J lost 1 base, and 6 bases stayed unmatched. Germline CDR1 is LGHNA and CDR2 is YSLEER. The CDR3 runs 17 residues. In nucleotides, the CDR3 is TGCGCCAGCAGCCAAGCCCGGGACAGCTTGAACACCGGGGAGCTGTTTTTT. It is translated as CASSQARDSLNTGELFF.

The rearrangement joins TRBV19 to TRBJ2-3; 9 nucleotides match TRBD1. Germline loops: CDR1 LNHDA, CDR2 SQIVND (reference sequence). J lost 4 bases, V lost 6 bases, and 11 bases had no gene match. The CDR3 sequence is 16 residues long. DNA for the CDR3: TGTGCCAGTAGACTGGGGGACAGGGTTGTAGCAGATACGCAGTATTTT. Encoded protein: CASRLGDRVVADTQYF.

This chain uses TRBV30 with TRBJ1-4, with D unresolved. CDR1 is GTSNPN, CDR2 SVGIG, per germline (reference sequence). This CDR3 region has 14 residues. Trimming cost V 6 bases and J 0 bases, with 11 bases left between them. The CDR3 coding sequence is TGTGCCTGTTCGCGGCCCGCAACTAATGAAAAACTGTTTTTT. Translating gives CACSRPATNEKLFF.

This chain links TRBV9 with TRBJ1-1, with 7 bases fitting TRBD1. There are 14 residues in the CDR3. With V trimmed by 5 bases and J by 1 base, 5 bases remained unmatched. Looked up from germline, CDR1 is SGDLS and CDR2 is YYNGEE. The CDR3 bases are TGTGCCAGCAGACCTACAGGGGCGAACACTGAAGCTTTCTTT. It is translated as CASRPTGANTEAFF.

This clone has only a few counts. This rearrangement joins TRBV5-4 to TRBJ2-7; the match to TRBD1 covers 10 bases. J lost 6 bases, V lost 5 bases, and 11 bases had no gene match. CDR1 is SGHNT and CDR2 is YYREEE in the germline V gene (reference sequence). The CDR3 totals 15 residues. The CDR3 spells CASSPRDRGAAEQYF. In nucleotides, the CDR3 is TGTGCCAGCAGTCCCCGGGACAGGGGTGCCGCCGAGCAGTACTTC. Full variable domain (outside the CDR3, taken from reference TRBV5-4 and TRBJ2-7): ETGVTQSPTHLIKTRGQQVTLRCSSQSGHNTVSWYQQALGQGPQFIFQYYREEENGRGNFPPRFSGLQFPNYSSELNVNALELDDSALYLCASSPRDRGAAEQYFGPGTRLTVT.

CDR3 protein: CASGAGSSQLYGYTF. The CDR3 DNA sequence: TGTGCCAGCGGGGCAGGGTCGTCGCAGCTTTATGGCTACACCTTC. The gene calls are TRBV2 and TRBJ1-2, with D perhaps matching TRBD1 (5 bases). Germline CDR1 SNHLY, CDR2 FYNNEI. This CDR3 contains 15 residues. Trimming stripped 8 bases from V and 5 bases from J, with 21 bases between.

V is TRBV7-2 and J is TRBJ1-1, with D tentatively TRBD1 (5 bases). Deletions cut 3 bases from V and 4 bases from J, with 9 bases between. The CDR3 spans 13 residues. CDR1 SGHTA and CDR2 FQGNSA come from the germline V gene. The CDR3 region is CASSFGGVTEAFF. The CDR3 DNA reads TGTGCCAGCAGCTTCGGGGGGGTCACTGAAGCTTTCTTT.

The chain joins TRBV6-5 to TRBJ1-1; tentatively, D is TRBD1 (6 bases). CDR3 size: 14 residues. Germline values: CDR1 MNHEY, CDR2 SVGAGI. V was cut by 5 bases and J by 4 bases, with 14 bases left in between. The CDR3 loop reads CASSSREGGTEAFF. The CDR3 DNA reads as TGTGCCAGCAGTAGCCGAGAAGGGGGCACTGAAGCTTTCTTT.

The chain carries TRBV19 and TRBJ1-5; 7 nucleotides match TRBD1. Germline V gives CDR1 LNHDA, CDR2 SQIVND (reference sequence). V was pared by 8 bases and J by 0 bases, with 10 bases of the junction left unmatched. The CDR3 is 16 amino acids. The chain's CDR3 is CASEPDRQYSNQPQHF. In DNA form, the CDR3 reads TGTGCCAGTGAACCGGACAGGCAATATAGCAATCAGCCCCAGCATTTT.

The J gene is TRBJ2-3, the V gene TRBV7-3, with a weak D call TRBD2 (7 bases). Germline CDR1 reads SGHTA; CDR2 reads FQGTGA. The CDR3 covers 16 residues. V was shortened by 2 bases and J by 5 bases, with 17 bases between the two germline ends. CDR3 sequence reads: CASSLGGARGGDTQYF. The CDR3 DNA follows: TGTGCCAGCAGCTTAGGGGGGGCCAGAGGTGGAGATACGCAGTATTTT. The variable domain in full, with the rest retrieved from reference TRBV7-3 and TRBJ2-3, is GAGVSQTPSNKVTEKGKYVELRCDPISGHTALYWYRQSLGQGPEFLIYFQGTGAADDSGLPNDRFFAVRPEGSVSTLKIQRTERGDSAVYLCASSLGGARGGDTQYFGPGTRLTVL.

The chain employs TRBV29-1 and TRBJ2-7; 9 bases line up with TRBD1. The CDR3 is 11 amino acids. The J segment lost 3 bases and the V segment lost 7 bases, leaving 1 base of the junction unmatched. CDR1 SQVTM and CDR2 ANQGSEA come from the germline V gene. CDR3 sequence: CSGGQGYEQYF. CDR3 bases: TGCAGCGGGGGACAGGGCTACGAGCAGTACTTC.

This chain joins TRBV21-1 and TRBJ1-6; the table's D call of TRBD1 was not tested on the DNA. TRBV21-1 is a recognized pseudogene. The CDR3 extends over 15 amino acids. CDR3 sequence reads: CASSKETGRNSPLHF. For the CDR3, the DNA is TGTGCCAGCAGCAAAGAAACAGGGCGGAATTCACCCCTCCACTTT.

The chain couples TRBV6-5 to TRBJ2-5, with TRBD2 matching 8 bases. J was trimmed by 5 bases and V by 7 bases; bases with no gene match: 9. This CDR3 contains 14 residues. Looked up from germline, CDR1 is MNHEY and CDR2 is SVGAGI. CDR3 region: CASTPRGGGETQYF. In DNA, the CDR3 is TGTGCCAGCACCCCTCGGGGGGGAGGGGAGACCCAGTACTTC.